The 17 T cell receptor beta chains below were found in one sample sequenced in a study of T cell responses to AZD1222 COVID-19 vaccine. Measured with immunoSEQ multiplex PCR; TCRdb has only the in-frame clones, and not every one. The sample contains roughly 120,000 clones, 89% of which appear only once. The source was peripheral blood, collected on day 0 of AZD1222 vaccination. The receptor set was obtained from an adult in good health.

This clone was seen a single time. CDR3 in DNA: TGTGCCAGCAGATCACAGAGGAAAGGGGAGGATGGCTACACCTTC. Translated, it gives CASRSQRKGEDGYTF. This chain connects TRBV6-5 to TRBJ1-2; maybe TRBD1 (5 bases). Deletions cut 6 bases from V and 6 bases from J, with 20 bases between. Germline V CDR1 and CDR2: MNHEY, SVGAGI. This CDR3 has 15 amino acids.

The genes are TRBV7-9 and TRBJ2-7; D gene ambiguous. The CDR3 sequence is 12 residues long. Germline CDR1 is SEHNR and CDR2 is FQNEAQ (reference sequence). V lost 3 bases and J lost 5, with 8 bases in between. This CDR3 reads CASSFNQNEQYF. In nucleotides, the CDR3 is TGTGCCAGCAGCTTTAACCAAAACGAGCAGTACTTC.

The chain carries TRBV3-1 (or the pseudogene TRBV3-2) and TRBJ2-7; no clear D gene. Trimming pared 0 bases from V and 0 bases from J, leaving 9 bases between. The CDR3 spans 15 residues. Germline CDR1 and CDR2: LGHDT and YNNKEL (reference sequence). CDR3 loop: CASSQEPRSSYEQYF. CDR3 coding DNA: TGTGCCAGCAGCCAAGAACCGCGGAGCTCCTACGAGCAGTACTTC.

V gene TRBV18 combines with J gene TRBJ2-5, with D unclear. Germline V gives CDR1 KGHSH, CDR2 LQKENI. This CDR3 spans 14 amino acids. The germline V and J ends were trimmed by 6 bases and 1 base, with 12 bases remaining between them. CDR3 nucleotides: TGTGCCAGCTCCCTCCGGTTCCCCCAAGAGACCCAGTACTTC. It is translated as CASSLRFPQETQYF.

This clone was counted only a few times. V is TRBV11-1 and J is TRBJ2-2; 8 nucleotides match TRBD2. The V and J ends lost 5 bases and 1 base, in that order; junction bases with no gene match: 3. This CDR3 has 15 amino acids. CDR1 and CDR2 from the germline V gene are SGHAT and FQDESV (reference sequence). The CDR3 region is CASSAGGRNTGELFF. CDR3 coding DNA: TGTGCCAGCAGCGCGGGGGGCCGGAACACCGGGGAGCTGTTTTTT.

The V and J genes are TRBV28 and TRBJ2-7, with D perhaps matching TRBD1 (6 bases). Trimming left V 4 bases short and J 2 bases short, with 15 bases between. Germline V lookup: CDR1 MDHEN, CDR2 SYDVKM. CDR3 length equals 15 residues. The CDR3 here is CASSWTAKPPYEQYF. The CDR3, as DNA: TGTGCCAGCAGTTGGACAGCCAAGCCTCCCTACGAGCAGTACTTC. The complete variable domain, with remaining parts taken from reference TRBV28 and TRBJ2-7, reads DVKVTQSSRYLVKRTGEKVFLECVQDMDHENMFWYRQDPGLGLRLIYFSYDVKMKEKGDIPEGYSVSREKKERFSLILESASTNQTSMYLCASSWTAKPPYEQYFGPGTRLTVT.

This clone showed up just once. The J gene is TRBJ1-5, the V gene TRBV19; unclear D gene. The CDR3 is 15 residues long. Germline V gene data show CDR1 as LNHDA and CDR2 as SQIVND (reference sequence). V was trimmed by 3 bases and J by 0 bases, leaving 9 bases between them. The CDR3 loop reads CASSMLGYSNQPQHF. As DNA, the CDR3 is TGTGCCAGTAGTATGCTGGGATATAGCAATCAGCCCCAGCATTTT.

The rearrangement joins TRBV24-1 to TRBJ2-3; D is tentatively TRBD1 or TRBD2 (6 bases each). Per the germline V gene, CDR1 is KGHDR and CDR2 is SFDVKD. The CDR3 sequence is 16 residues long. Trimming removed 4 bases from V and 0 bases from J, with 13 bases in between. The CDR3 is CATSDPRGLSTDTQYF. The CDR3 DNA sequence: TGTGCCACCAGTGACCCCAGGGGACTTAGCACAGATACGCAGTATTTT.

This chain joins TRBV5-1 and TRBJ1-1, with no clear D. The CDR3 is made up of 12 amino acids. Per the germline V gene, CDR1 is SGHRS and CDR2 is YFSETQ. V was trimmed by 0 bases and J by 3 bases, leaving 3 bases between them. The CDR3 protein is CASSLADTEAFF. The CDR3 DNA sequence: TGCGCCAGCAGCTTGGCCGACACTGAAGCTTTCTTT.

This CDR3 is CASSEATSGRLYF. CDR3 in DNA: TGCGCCAGCAGTGAGGCGACTAGCGGGAGATTGTACTTC. The V call is TRBV10-2, the J call TRBJ2-7; 12 bases match TRBD2. V trimming: 2 bases; J trimming: 12 bases; junction bases outside the gene matches: 5. The CDR3 is made up of 13 amino acids. CDR1 and CDR2 (germline): WSHSY, SAAADI.

This rearrangement joins TRBV30 to TRBJ2-3; 8 bases align to TRBD2. After removal of 3 bases from V and 5 bases from J, the junction contained 4 bases not matched to a gene. The CDR3 has 13 amino acids. The germline gives CDR1 GTSNPN, CDR2 SVGIG (reference sequence). The chain's CDR3 is CAWSGGAGDTQYF. CDR3 DNA sequence: TGTGCCTGGAGCGGGGGGGCGGGAGATACGCAGTATTTT.

Of note for this clone: Its ends do not fully match the called genes, so a read error is possible. The J gene is TRBJ1-2, the V gene TRBV15, with 7 bases fitting TRBD1. CDR1 is LNHNV, CDR2 YYDKDF, per germline (reference sequence). This CDR3 contains 15 residues. The CDR3 loop is CATSRDRTGGLGLGF. CDR3 DNA: TGTGCCACCAGCAGAGACCGGACAGGCGGCCTTGGTTTAGGCTTC. Variable domain in full (rest from reference TRBV15 and TRBJ1-2): DAMVIQNPRYQVTQFGKPVTLSCSQTLNHNVMYWYQQKSSQAPKLLFHYYDKDFNNEADTPDNFQSRRPNTSFCFLDIRSPGLGDTAMYLCATSRDRTGGLGLGFGSGTRLTVV.

The chain combines TRBV6-1 with TRBJ1-1; no clear D gene. The CDR3 spans 14 residues. The germline gives CDR1 MNHNS, CDR2 SASEGT. Trimming took 1 base from V and 0 from J, leaving 6 bases between them. The CDR3 here is CASSEDKMNTEAFF. The CDR3 DNA follows: TGTGCCAGCAGTGAAGACAAGATGAACACTGAAGCTTTCTTT.

The chain joins TRBV5-6 to TRBJ2-1; 12 bases are a match to TRBD2. V shed 4 bases and J 0 bases; nucleotides not matched to a gene: 2. Germline V gives CDR1 SGHDT, CDR2 YYEEEE. The CDR3 runs to 16 residues. The CDR3 DNA sequence: TGTGCCAGCAGCCTACTAGCGGGGGGCTCCTACAATGAGCAGTTCTTC. Amino acid sequence: CASSLLAGGSYNEQFF. The full variable domain, with the rest looked up from reference TRBV5-6 and TRBJ2-1, is DAGVTQSPTHLIKTRGQQVTLRCSPKSGHDTVSWYQQALGQGPQFIFQYYEEEERQRGNFPDRFSGHQFPNYSSELNVNALLLGDSALYLCASSLLAGGSYNEQFFGPGTRLTVL.

J is TRBJ1-2 and V is TRBV28; possibly TRBD1 for D (5 bases). CDR3 size: 13 residues. Germline V gives CDR1 MDHEN, CDR2 SYDVKM. With 7 bases removed from V and 2 bases from J, the gap between germline ends came to 11 bases. The CDR3 DNA sequence: TGTGCCAGCAAGGAATCAGGGAACTATGGCTACACCTTC. Its protein product is CASKESGNYGYTF.

This clone was counted a few times. The chain uses TRBV7-2 and TRBJ1-1; D is ambiguous. Germline lookup yields CDR1 SGHTA and CDR2 FQGNSA. The CDR3 is 15 amino acids. V was clipped by 6 bases and J by 2 bases, with 16 bases between them. The CDR3, as DNA: TGTGCCAGCAGTCGACGGACTCCCCCTAACACTGAAGCTTTCTTT. This codes for CASSRRTPPNTEAFF. The whole variable domain, remainder taken from reference TRBV7-2 and TRBJ1-1, is GAGVSQSPSNKVTEKGKDVELRCDPISGHTALYWYRQSLGQGLEFLIYFQGNSAPDKSGLPSDRFSAERTGGSVSTLTIQRTQQEDSAVYLCASSRRTPPNTEAFFGQGTRLTVV.

The V gene is TRBV2, the J gene TRBJ2-5; 11 positions match TRBD2. J gave up 7 bases and V 6 bases, and 7 bases lay outside the gene matches. Germline loops: CDR1 SNHLY, CDR2 FYNNEI. CDR3 length: 14 residues. CDR3 sequence (DNA): TGTGCCAGCAGGGGACTAGCGGTAAGGGGGACCCAGTACTTC. Encoded protein: CASRGLAVRGTQYF.